The 10 T cell receptor beta chains listed next were all sequenced from one sample in a study of blood T cells in healthy people across ages (dated by TCRdb to between 2014 and 2016). Receptors were amplified or captured by 5' RACE. The sequencer was an Illumina HiSeq 2500. A second PCR of about 6 to 12 cycles was run with a J-beta primer mix and a sample-barcoded 5' primer. TCRdb reprocessed the public reads (quality trimming at Q25 with fastp, clone calling with MiXCR) and kept in-frame beta chains. Entries are consolidated by CDR3 protein sequence, retaining the most common genes and DNA. The sample table contains 1 million or so distinct CDR3 sequences; only one count was recorded for 35% to 55% of them. The ten most abundant clones make up approximately 17% of the sample. Sequenced: blood. These receptors were taken from a woman in her sixties or seventies in good health.

In this sample, this clonotype turned up a few times. The chain uses TRBV11-2 and TRBJ2-4; D perhaps matches TRBD2 (6 bases). The end of the DNA aligns better with TRBJ2-7, so the J call may be wrong. CDR1 is SGHAT and CDR2 is FQNNGV in the germline V gene. The CDR3 consists of 14 residues. For the CDR3, the DNA is TGTGCCAGCAGCATCCGCTGGGGAGGAACCGAGCAGTACTTC. This gives the protein CASSIRWGGTEQYF.

V gene TRBV6-5 combines with J gene TRBJ2-7; D uncertain. In germline, CDR1 is MNHEY, CDR2 SVGAGI. The CDR3 sequence is 15 residues long. Trimming cost V 2 bases and J 3 bases, with 14 bases left between them. The chain's CDR3 is CASSYNEAGSYEQYF. The CDR3 DNA reads as TGTGCCAGCAGTTACAATGAGGCAGGCAGCTACGAGCAGTACTTC.

This chain links TRBV7-9 with TRBJ2-7; 15 nucleotides agree with TRBD2. With V trimmed by 4 bases and J by 5 bases, 15 bases remained unmatched. The germline gives CDR1 SEHNR, CDR2 FQNEAQ (reference sequence). The CDR3 loop spans 19 amino acids. This chain's CDR3 is CASSSILGLAGGLGNEQYF. CDR3 DNA sequence: TGTGCCAGCAGCTCTATCCTAGGACTAGCGGGAGGGCTAGGCAACGAGCAGTACTTC.

There are many counts of this clonotype. J is TRBJ2-7 and V is TRBV29-1; a weak D match, TRBD2 (6 bases). The length of the CDR3 is 14 residues. Trimming took 6 bases from V and 5 from J, leaving 20 bases between them. Germline V gives CDR1 SQVTM, CDR2 ANQGSEA. The CDR3 bases are TGCAGCGTACAAGACGGGGGAACGCTCCACGAGCAGTACTTC. Protein product: CSVQDGGTLHEQYF.

This clonotype was counted only a few times. The chain is built from TRBV27 and TRBJ2-5, with D perhaps TRBD2 (6 bases). With 4 bases removed from V and 2 bases from J, the gap between germline ends came to 14 bases. Germline V lookup: CDR1 MNHEY, CDR2 SMNVEV (reference sequence). The CDR3 length is 15 residues. CDR3 in amino acids: CASSYGDSLQETQYF. CDR3 DNA: TGTGCCAGCAGTTATGGGGACTCACTACAAGAGACCCAGTACTTC.

This clonotype turned up a few times. V and J are TRBV9 and TRBJ1-5; 8 nucleotides line up with TRBD1. Looked up from germline, CDR1 is SGDLS and CDR2 is YYNGEE. Trimming cost V 3 bases and J 3 bases; bases outside gene matches: 2. The CDR3 runs to 14 residues. DNA for the CDR3: TGTGCCAGCAGCGCGACAGGGGACAATCAGCCCCAGCATTTT. Amino acids: CASSATGDNQPQHF.

A few counts support this clonotype. The chain has TRBV29-1 and TRBJ1-1; D is undetermined. Germline V CDR1 and CDR2: SQVTM, ANQGSEA. This CDR3 is 13 amino acids long. Trimming cost V 7 bases and J 2 bases, with 14 bases left between them. CDR3 nucleotides: TGCAGCGGGAATACTGGCCCTAACACTGAAGCTTTCTTT. Translation: CSGNTGPNTEAFF.

J is TRBJ2-1 and V is TRBV6-5, with D unclear. The CDR3 spans 13 residues. From germline, CDR1 is MNHEY and CDR2 SVGAGI. Between the trimmed V and J ends, which lost 0 bases and 5 bases, there was a span of 5 bases. The CDR3: CASSYSTDNEQFF. The DNA for the CDR3 is TGTGCCAGCAGTTACTCCACAGACAATGAGCAGTTCTTC.

The rearrangement uses TRBV30 and TRBJ2-5, with 7 bases matching TRBD2. The length of the CDR3 is 13 residues. The V segment lost 3 bases and the J segment 3 bases; nucleotides outside the gene matches: 4. The germline V gene encodes CDR1 GTSNPN and CDR2 SVGIG (reference sequence). Here the CDR3 DNA reads TGTGCCTGGAGCCCGGGAGGAGAAGAGACCCAGTACTTC. Protein sequence: CAWSPGGEETQYF.

This clonotype has a handful of counts. The chain links TRBV20-1 to TRBJ2-3; tentative D call: TRBD1 (6 bases). CDR3 length equals 15 residues. Trimming stripped 0 bases from V and 0 bases from J, with 10 bases between. Germline CDR1 and CDR2: DFQATT and SNEGSKA (reference sequence). The CDR3 DNA is TGCAGTGCTAGAGATATTACAGGGAGCACAGATACGCAGTATTTT. It encodes CSARDITGSTDTQYF.